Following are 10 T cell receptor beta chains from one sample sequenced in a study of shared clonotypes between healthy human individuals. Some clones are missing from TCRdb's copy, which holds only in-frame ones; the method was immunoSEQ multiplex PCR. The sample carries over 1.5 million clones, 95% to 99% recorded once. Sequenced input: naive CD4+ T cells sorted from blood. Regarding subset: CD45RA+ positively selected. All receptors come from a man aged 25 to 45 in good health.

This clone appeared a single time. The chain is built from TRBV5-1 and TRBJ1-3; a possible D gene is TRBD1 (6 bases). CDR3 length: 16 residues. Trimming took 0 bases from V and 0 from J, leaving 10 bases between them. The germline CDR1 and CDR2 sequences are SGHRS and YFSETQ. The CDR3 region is CASSLAGRGSGNTIYF. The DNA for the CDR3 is TGCGCCAGCAGCTTGGCAGGCAGGGGCTCTGGAAACACCATATATTTT.

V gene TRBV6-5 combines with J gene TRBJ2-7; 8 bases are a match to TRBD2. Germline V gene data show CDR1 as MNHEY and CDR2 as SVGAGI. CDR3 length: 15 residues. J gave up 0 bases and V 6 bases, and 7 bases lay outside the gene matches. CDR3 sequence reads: CASSVTGLVSYEQYF. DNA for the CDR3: TGTGCCAGCAGCGTGACGGGACTAGTCTCCTACGAGCAGTACTTC.

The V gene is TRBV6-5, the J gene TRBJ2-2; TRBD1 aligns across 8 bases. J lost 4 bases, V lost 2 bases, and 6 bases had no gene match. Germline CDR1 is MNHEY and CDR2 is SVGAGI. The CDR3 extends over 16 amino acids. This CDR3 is CASSYRGQGGTGELFF. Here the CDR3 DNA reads TGTGCCAGCAGTTACCGTGGACAGGGAGGCACCGGGGAGCTGTTTTTT.

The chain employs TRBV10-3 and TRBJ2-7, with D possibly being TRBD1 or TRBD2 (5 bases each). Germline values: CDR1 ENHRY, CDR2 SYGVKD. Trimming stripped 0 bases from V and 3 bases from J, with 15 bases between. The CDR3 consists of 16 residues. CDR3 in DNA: TGTGCCATCAGTGAGTCCATCATCGGGACGGGCTACGAGCAGTACTTC. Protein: CAISESIIGTGYEQYF.

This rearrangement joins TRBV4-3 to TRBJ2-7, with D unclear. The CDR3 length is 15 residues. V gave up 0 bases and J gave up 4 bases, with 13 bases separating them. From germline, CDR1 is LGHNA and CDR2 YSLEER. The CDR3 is CASSQEMGWEYEQYF. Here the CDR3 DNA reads TGCGCCAGCAGCCAAGAAATGGGGTGGGAATACGAGCAGTACTTC.

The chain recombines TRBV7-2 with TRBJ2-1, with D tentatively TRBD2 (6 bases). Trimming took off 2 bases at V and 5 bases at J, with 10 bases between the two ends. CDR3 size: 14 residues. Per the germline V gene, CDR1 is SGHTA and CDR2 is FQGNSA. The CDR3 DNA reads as TGTGCCAGCAGCTTATATAGCGGCAACAATGAGCAGTTCTTC. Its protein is CASSLYSGNNEQFF.

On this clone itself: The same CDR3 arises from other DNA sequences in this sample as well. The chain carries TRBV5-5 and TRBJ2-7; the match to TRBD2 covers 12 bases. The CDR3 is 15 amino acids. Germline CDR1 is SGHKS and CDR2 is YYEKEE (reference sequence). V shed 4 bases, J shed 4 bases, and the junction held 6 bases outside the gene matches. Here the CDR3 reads CASSRTGTSGYEQYF. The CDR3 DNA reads TGTGCCAGCAGCAGAACCGGGACTAGCGGGTACGAGCAGTACTTC.

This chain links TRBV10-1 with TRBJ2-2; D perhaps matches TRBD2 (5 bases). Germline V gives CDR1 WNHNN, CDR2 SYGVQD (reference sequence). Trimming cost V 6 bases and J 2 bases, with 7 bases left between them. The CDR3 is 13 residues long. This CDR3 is CASREANTGELFF. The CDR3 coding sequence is TGCGCCAGCAGGGAGGCCAACACCGGGGAGCTGTTTTTT.

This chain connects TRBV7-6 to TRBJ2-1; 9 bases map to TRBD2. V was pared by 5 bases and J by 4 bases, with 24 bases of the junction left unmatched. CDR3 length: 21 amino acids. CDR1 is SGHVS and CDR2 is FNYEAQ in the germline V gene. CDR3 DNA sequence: TGTGCCAGCAGCGCGTCGTGGGATACCCCAGGGGTAGCGGGAGTATACAATGAGCAGTTCTTC. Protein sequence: CASSASWDTPGVAGVYNEQFF.

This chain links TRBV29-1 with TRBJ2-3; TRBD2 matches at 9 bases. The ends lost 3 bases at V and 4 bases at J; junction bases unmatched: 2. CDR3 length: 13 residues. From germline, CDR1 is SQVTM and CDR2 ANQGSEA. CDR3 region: CSVEGLAADTQYF. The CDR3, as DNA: TGCAGCGTTGAGGGACTAGCTGCAGATACGCAGTATTTT.